This is a list of T cell receptor beta chains from one sample in a study of regulatory T cells in long-lasting Graves disease. MiXCR, applied by TCRdb to the multiplex PCR reads, yields one record per CDR3 protein. This sample yields over 450,000 distinct CDR3 sequences, of which 9.5% to 15% are seen a single time; more than 8% belongs to the top ten. The same data also went into a second study, on T cells in Graves' hyperthyroidism and ophthalmopathy.

The specimen comprised peripheral blood mononuclear cells (PBMCs), sampled at new diagnosis, from a patient treated with antithyroid drugs. These receptors were obtained from a woman between 25 and 40 years old with Graves disease. CDR3s include the opening cysteine and the closing phenylalanine or tryptophan. The order of the fields is V gene, clone size, D gene, J gene, CDR3 protein, CDR3 DNA. The D gene is left open where the match is weak. Rows give clone size only sometimes, using once, few, many, or a class for an expanded clone.

V gene: TRBV11-2
clone size: -
D gene: TRBD2
J gene: TRBJ2-1
CDR3 protein: CASSYGGLAGELNEQFF
CDR3 DNA: TGTGCCAGCAGTTACGGGGGCCTAGCGGGAGAGCTAAATGAGCAGTTCTTC

V gene: TRBV5-5
clone size: -
D gene: TRBD2
J gene: TRBJ2-1
CDR3 protein: CASSFQGLATMEQFF
CDR3 DNA: TGTGCCAGCAGTTTTCAGGGACTAGCAACAATGGAGCAGTTCTTC

V gene: TRBV27
clone size: many
D gene: -
J gene: TRBJ1-5
CDR3 protein: CASSTERANQPQHF
CDR3 DNA: TGTGCCAGCAGCACGGAAAGGGCCAATCAGCCCCAGCATTTT

V gene: TRBV6-1
clone size: few
D gene: TRBD2
J gene: TRBJ2-3
CDR3 protein: CASSEGFRREQKTDTQYF
CDR3 DNA: TGTGCCAGCAGTGAGGGGTTTAGGCGGGAGCAGAAGACAGATACGCAGTATTTT

V gene: TRBV15
clone size: -
D gene: -
J gene: TRBJ1-1
CDR3 protein: CATSRDRPLNTEAFF
CDR3 DNA: TGTGCCACCAGCAGAGACCGACCGCTGAACACTGAAGCTTTCTTT

V gene: TRBV30
clone size: many
D gene: TRBD1
J gene: TRBJ1-1
CDR3 protein: CACMGQGNTEAFF
CDR3 DNA: TGTGCCTGCATGGGACAGGGGAACACTGAAGCTTTCTTT

V gene: TRBV9
clone size: many
D gene: TRBD1
J gene: TRBJ2-1
CDR3 protein: CASSPTDRGGEQFF
CDR3 DNA: TGTGCCAGCAGCCCTACAGACAGGGGTGGGGAGCAGTTCTTC

V gene: TRBV19
clone size: few
D gene: -
J gene: TRBJ2-7
CDR3 protein: CASSYIGSYEQYF
CDR3 DNA: TGTGCCAGTAGTTATATCGGGAGTTACGAGCAGTACTTC

V gene: TRBV12-3/TRBV12-4
clone size: many
D gene: -
J gene: TRBJ1-1
CDR3 protein: CASRLQENTEAFF
CDR3 DNA: TGTGCCAGCAGGTTACAGGAGAACACTGAAGCTTTCTTT

V gene: TRBV29-1
clone size: few
D gene: -
J gene: TRBJ2-1
CDR3 protein: CSVEVLTGWNEQFF
CDR3 DNA: TGCAGCGTTGAAGTGCTTACTGGCTGGAATGAGCAGTTCTTC

V gene: TRBV25-1
clone size: many
D gene: TRBD1
J gene: TRBJ2-7
CDR3 protein: CASSGSRETGKKEQYF
CDR3 DNA: TGTGCCAGCAGTGGGTCGAGAGAGACAGGGAAAAAGGAGCAGTACTTC

V gene: TRBV4-2
clone size: many
D gene: -
J gene: TRBJ1-5
CDR3 protein: CASSQDALYGDSNQPQHF
CDR3 DNA: TGTGCCAGCAGCCAAGATGCCCTTTACGGGGATAGCAATCAGCCCCAGCATTTT

V gene: TRBV6-2/TRBV6-3
clone size: -
D gene: TRBD2
J gene: TRBJ2-1
CDR3 protein: CASRLYPNFMIAGTSYNEQFF
CDR3 DNA: TGTGCCAGCAGACTGTACCCAAACTTCATGATAGCGGGAACTTCCTACAATGAGCAGTTCTTC

V gene: TRBV18
clone size: -
D gene: -
J gene: TRBJ1-5
CDR3 protein: CASSPDSGQPQHF
CDR3 DNA: TGTGCCAGCTCACCAGACTCGGGGCAGCCCCAGCATTTT

V gene: TRBV12-3/TRBV12-4
clone size: many
D gene: TRBD1
J gene: TRBJ2-6
CDR3 protein: CASSLGQGASGANVLTF
CDR3 DNA: TGTGCCAGCAGTCTCGGACAGGGTGCCTCTGGGGCCAACGTCCTGACTTTC

V gene: TRBV7-2
clone size: many
D gene: -
J gene: TRBJ1-1
CDR3 protein: CASSPRAATEAFF
CDR3 DNA: TGTGCCAGCAGCCCACGGGCGGCCACTGAAGCTTTCTTT

V gene: TRBV10-2
clone size: many
D gene: -
J gene: TRBJ1-1
CDR3 protein: CASSDIWAEAFF
CDR3 DNA: TGCGCCAGCAGTGATATCTGGGCTGAAGCTTTCTTT

V gene: TRBV6-1
clone size: many
D gene: -
J gene: TRBJ2-6
CDR3 protein: CATLSGSGANVLTF
CDR3 DNA: TGTGCCACCTTATCGGGGTCCGGGGCCAACGTCCTGACTTTC

V gene: TRBV7-2
clone size: many
D gene: -
J gene: TRBJ2-2
CDR3 protein: CASSPTVRGSGELFF
CDR3 DNA: TGTGCCAGCAGCCCAACGGTCCGGGGGTCCGGGGAGCTGTTTTTT

V gene: TRBV28
clone size: few
D gene: -
J gene: TRBJ2-2
CDR3 protein: CASSFSLLSNTGEQFF
CDR3 DNA: TGTGCCAGCAGTTTTTCACTGTTGTCTAACACCGGGGAGCAGTTTTTT

V gene: TRBV19
clone size: many
D gene: TRBD2
J gene: TRBJ2-2
CDR3 protein: CASSPGTSGNTGELFF
CDR3 DNA: TGTGCCAGTAGTCCCGGGACTAGCGGGAACACCGGGGAGCTGTTTTTT

V gene: TRBV5-4
clone size: -
D gene: -
J gene: TRBJ2-5
CDR3 protein: CASSSGAVQETQYF
CDR3 DNA: TGTGCCAGCAGCTCGGGAGCGGTCCAAGAGACCCAGTACTTC

V gene: TRBV6-1
clone size: many
D gene: -
J gene: TRBJ1-4
CDR3 protein: CASSEVQLGDEKLFF
CDR3 DNA: TGTGCCAGCAGTGAGGTTCAGCTTGGGGATGAAAAACTGTTTTTT

V gene: TRBV11-3
clone size: -
D gene: -
J gene: TRBJ2-5
CDR3 protein: CASSLPMPRSRGTQYF
CDR3 DNA: TGTGCCAGCAGCTTACCTATGCCACGGTCCCGGGGGACCCAGTACTTC

V gene: TRBV3-1
clone size: many
D gene: TRBD2
J gene: TRBJ2-5
CDR3 protein: CASLGLAGETQYF
CDR3 DNA: TGTGCCAGCCTGGGACTAGCGGGAGAGACCCAGTACTTC

V gene: TRBV28
clone size: -
D gene: -
J gene: TRBJ1-2
CDR3 protein: CAGSTGAGPGPDYGYTF
CDR3 DNA: TGTGCCGGCAGTACTGGGGCGGGCCCGGGTCCCGACTATGGCTACACCTTC

V gene: TRBV28
clone size: many
D gene: -
J gene: TRBJ2-7
CDR3 protein: CASSPLGPSHYEQYF
CDR3 DNA: TGTGCCAGCAGTCCCCTTGGGCCCTCCCACTACGAGCAGTACTTC

V gene: TRBV2
clone size: many
D gene: -
J gene: TRBJ2-7
CDR3 protein: CASSGDTYEQYF
CDR3 DNA: TGTGCCAGCAGCGGGGACACCTACGAGCAGTACTTC

V gene: TRBV29-1
clone size: many
D gene: TRBD2
J gene: TRBJ2-2
CDR3 protein: CSVTAGASNTGELFF
CDR3 DNA: TGCAGCGTTACAGCGGGAGCCTCGAACACCGGGGAGCTGTTTTTT

V gene: TRBV6-2/TRBV6-3
clone size: -
D gene: TRBD1
J gene: TRBJ1-5
CDR3 protein: CASSYGTGVYQPQHF
CDR3 DNA: TGTGCCAGCAGCTACGGGACAGGGGTCTACCAGCCCCAGCATTTT

V gene: TRBV30
clone size: many
D gene: -
J gene: TRBJ2-3
CDR3 protein: CAWSWLPQKGSTDTQYF
CDR3 DNA: TGTGCCTGGAGTTGGCTACCCCAAAAGGGGAGCACAGATACGCAGTATTTT

V gene: TRBV6-1
clone size: -
D gene: -
J gene: TRBJ1-5
CDR3 protein: CASSEVGGHQPQHF
CDR3 DNA: TGTGCCAGCAGTGAAGTTGGGGGCCATCAGCCCCAGCATTTT

V gene: TRBV27
clone size: once
D gene: TRBD2
J gene: TRBJ2-1
CDR3 protein: CASSSYGRIAGAYNEQFF
CDR3 DNA: TGTGCCAGCAGTTCATACGGAAGAATAGCGGGAGCGTACAATGAGCAGTTCTTC

V gene: TRBV6-5
clone size: few
D gene: -
J gene: TRBJ1-1
CDR3 protein: CASSFGHGTEAFF
CDR3 DNA: TGTGCCAGCAGTTTCGGGCATGGCACTGAAGCTTTCTTT

V gene: TRBV28
clone size: many
D gene: TRBD2
J gene: TRBJ2-3
CDR3 protein: CASSLAIRLAGGADTQYF
CDR3 DNA: TGTGCCAGCAGCCTAGCGATAAGACTAGCGGGAGGTGCAGATACGCAGTATTTT

V gene: TRBV11-3
clone size: many
D gene: -
J gene: TRBJ2-3
CDR3 protein: CASSQRRGSRDPRTDTQYF
CDR3 DNA: TGTGCCAGCAGCCAGCGGAGGGGTTCAAGGGACCCACGCACAGATACGCAGTATTTT

V gene: TRBV18
clone size: -
D gene: -
J gene: TRBJ1-1
CDR3 protein: CASSLMALNSEAFF
CDR3 DNA: TGTGCCAGCTCACTCATGGCTCTTAATTCTGAAGCTTTCTTT

V gene: TRBV6-5
clone size: -
D gene: TRBD1
J gene: TRBJ2-1
CDR3 protein: CASSSPGTGQYNEQFF
CDR3 DNA: TGTGCCAGCAGTTCCCCTGGGACAGGGCAATACAATGAGCAGTTCTTC

V gene: TRBV28
clone size: few
D gene: TRBD1
J gene: TRBJ1-2
CDR3 protein: CASTTGGRGYTF
CDR3 DNA: TGTGCCAGCACAACAGGGGGAAGAGGCTACACCTTC

V gene: TRBV11-1
clone size: many
D gene: -
J gene: TRBJ1-5
CDR3 protein: CASSPESRGSNQPQHF
CDR3 DNA: TGTGCCAGCAGCCCAGAGTCGAGGGGCAGCAATCAGCCCCAGCATTTT

V gene: TRBV24-1
clone size: many
D gene: TRBD2
J gene: TRBJ2-1
CDR3 protein: CATSDVLSGSYNEQFF
CDR3 DNA: TGTGCCACCAGTGATGTCCTGAGCGGGAGTTACAATGAGCAGTTCTTC

V gene: TRBV20-1
clone size: many
D gene: -
J gene: TRBJ2-7
CDR3 protein: CSASKGPYEQYF
CDR3 DNA: TGCAGTGCTAGTAAAGGGCCCTACGAGCAGTACTTC

V gene: TRBV6-1
clone size: -
D gene: -
J gene: TRBJ2-7
CDR3 protein: CASSPRGNFYEQYF
CDR3 DNA: TGTGCCAGCTCCCCGAGAGGTAATTTCTACGAGCAGTACTTC

V gene: TRBV19
clone size: many
D gene: -
J gene: TRBJ1-2
CDR3 protein: CASSSKGGAAIYGYTF
CDR3 DNA: TGTGCCAGTAGTTCGAAAGGTGGAGCTGCTATCTATGGCTACACCTTC

V gene: TRBV6-2/TRBV6-3
clone size: -
D gene: TRBD1
J gene: TRBJ2-5
CDR3 protein: CASSPRPGQAQETQYF
CDR3 DNA: TGTGCCAGCTCGCCGCGGCCGGGACAGGCCCAAGAGACCCAGTACTTC